The next 24 T cell receptor beta chains were all read from a single sample in a study of cytomegalovirus exposure and HLA in healthy donors. Vbeta (60) and Jbeta (13) primers were used in the PCR. The protocol was immunoSEQ multiplex PCR, while the TCRdb copy is restricted to in-frame clones and leaves out a portion. Among 100,000 to 150,000 clones listed, around four fifths were seen once. The sequenced sample was PBMCs. These receptors were obtained from a boy aged 2 to 9 in good health and CMV-seronegative.

The rearrangement uses TRBV5-1 and TRBJ1-1; TRBD1 agrees at 9 bases. V was clipped by 4 bases and J by 0 bases; unmatched bases: 10. This CDR3 region has 17 residues. The germline V gene encodes CDR1 SGHRS and CDR2 YFSETQ. This CDR3 reads CASSPGQGRRLNTEAFF. The CDR3 nucleotides are TGCGCCAGCAGCCCAGGACAGGGGAGAAGGTTGAACACTGAAGCTTTCTTT. Combining the CDR3 with reference TRBV5-1 and TRBJ1-1 gives the whole variable domain KAGVTQTPRYLIKTRGQQVTLSCSPISGHRSVSWYQQTPGQGLQFLFEYFSETQRNKGNFPGRFSGRQFSNSRSEMNVSTLELGDSALYLCASSPGQGRRLNTEAFFGQGTRLTVV.

The rearrangement joins TRBV25-1 to TRBJ2-1, with 10 bases identical to TRBD1. Unmatched junction bases numbered 8, after V lost 6 bases and J lost 6 bases. This CDR3 contains 15 residues. Germline V gives CDR1 MGHDK, CDR2 SYGVNS. In DNA form, the CDR3 reads TGTGCCAGCAGCCCCCCGGGACAGGGGAGCAATGAGCAGTTCTTC. This encodes CASSPPGQGSNEQFF.

This clone was found a few times. V gene TRBV27 combines with J gene TRBJ1-5; no firm D call. The CDR3 extends over 14 amino acids. The V gene's germline CDR1 is MNHEY and CDR2 SMNVEV (reference sequence). V was cut by 3 bases and J by 7 bases, with 13 bases left in between. This CDR3 reads CASSFSTRSQPQHF. The CDR3, as DNA: TGTGCCAGCAGTTTTTCTACCCGATCGCAGCCCCAGCATTTT.

This chain links TRBV10-3 with TRBJ2-3, with 9 bases aligning to TRBD2. Germline CDR1 ENHRY, CDR2 SYGVKD. This CDR3 region has 15 residues. Trimming at V came to 5 bases and at J to 3 bases, leaving 6 bases not matched to a gene. The CDR3 is CAISLAGVVTDTQYF. The CDR3 coding sequence is TGTGCCATCAGTTTAGCGGGAGTTGTTACAGATACGCAGTATTTT.

The chain couples TRBV7-2 to TRBJ1-3; no clear D gene. This CDR3 region has 14 residues. V dropped 1 base and J dropped 1 base, with 5 bases sitting between them. The germline V gene has CDR1 SGHTA and CDR2 FQGNSA. The CDR3 protein is CASSLGPSGNTIYF. CDR3 in DNA: TGTGCCAGCAGCTTAGGGCCATCTGGAAACACCATATATTTT.

The V and J genes are TRBV6-4 and TRBJ2-1; 7 nucleotides align to TRBD1. Germline V gene sequence: CDR1 MRHNA, CDR2 SNTAGT. After removal of 2 bases from V and 8 bases from J, the junction contained 3 bases not matched to a gene. The CDR3 covers 13 residues. CDR3 sequence reads: CASSDGGQHEQFF. In DNA form, the CDR3 reads TGTGCCAGCAGTGACGGGGGACAGCATGAGCAGTTCTTC.

The sample holds a few counts of this clone. The chain combines TRBV7-8 with TRBJ2-4; D is perhaps TRBD1 (5 bases). CDR1 SGHVS and CDR2 FQNEAQ come from the germline V gene. Trimming left V 4 bases short and J 3 bases short, with 19 bases between. The CDR3 consists of 17 residues. The chain's CDR3 is CASSSKMPVQGKNIQYF. CDR3 coding DNA: TGTGCCAGCAGCTCAAAAATGCCGGTTCAGGGCAAAAACATTCAGTACTTC.

The CDR3 coding sequence is TGTGCCAGCAGCTTAGCGGGGGGTATGAACACTGAAGCTTTCTTT. Encoded protein: CASSLAGGMNTEAFF. This chain uses TRBV11-2 with TRBJ1-1; the D gene is possibly TRBD1 (5 bases). The CDR3 spans 15 residues. V lost 1 base, J lost 0 bases, and 9 bases lay in between. Per the germline V gene, CDR1 is SGHAT and CDR2 is FQNNGV.

This clone was recorded only once. The chain employs TRBV10-1 and TRBJ2-1; a possible D gene is TRBD2 (6 bases). Trimming removed 4 bases from V and 6 bases from J, with 10 bases in between. In germline, CDR1 is WNHNN, CDR2 SYGVQD (reference sequence). This CDR3 is built from 13 residues. This CDR3 reads CASSAGSGNEQFF. Here the CDR3 DNA reads TGCGCCAGCAGTGCCGGGAGCGGCAATGAGCAGTTCTTC.

In DNA form, the CDR3 reads TGTGCCAGCAGTTCGACCAGGGGGAACAGCAATCAGCCCCAGCATTTT. The encoded protein is CASSSTRGNSNQPQHF. The gene calls are TRBV6-5 and TRBJ1-5, with TRBD1 matching over 7 bases. Per germline, CDR1 MNHEY and CDR2 SVGAGI. The CDR3 contains 16 residues. V was pared by 4 bases and J by 1 base, with 7 bases of the junction left unmatched.

The chain is built from TRBV19 and TRBJ1-1; D remains ambiguous. Germline CDR1 and CDR2: LNHDA and SQIVND (reference sequence). Between the trimmed V and J ends, which lost 4 bases and 1 base, there was a span of 13 bases. The CDR3 has 15 amino acids. CDR3 bases: TGTGCCAGTAGTAACCGAGGGTGGGGGAACACTGAAGCTTTCTTT. Translated: CASSNRGWGNTEAFF.

The rearrangement joins TRBV5-6 to TRBJ1-2, with no clear D. V was clipped by 2 bases and J by 0 bases, with 17 bases between them. Germline V gene lookup returns CDR1 SGHDT and CDR2 YYEEEE. This CDR3 contains 17 residues. The CDR3 nucleotides read TGTGCCAGCAGCTTTTCAGGTCAGGCAGTAGCTAACTATGGCTACACCTTC. This codes for CASSFSGQAVANYGYTF.

This chain uses TRBV5-1 with TRBJ1-5; 7 nucleotides line up with TRBD1. The CDR3 consists of 15 residues. V gave up 0 bases and J gave up 9 bases; unmatched junction bases: 9. Germline V gene data show CDR1 as SGHRS and CDR2 as YFSETQ. CDR3 coding DNA: TGCGCCAGCAGCTTGGAAGGGGGCGCGGAGTTGCCCCAGCATTTT. Translating gives CASSLEGGAELPQHF.

The chain uses TRBV19 and TRBJ2-5; D is unresolved. Trimming removed 10 bases from V and 5 bases from J, with 20 bases in between. Germline V lookup: CDR1 LNHDA, CDR2 SQIVND (reference sequence). CDR3 length: 14 residues. The CDR3 here is CATSSGALGETQYF. The CDR3 nucleotides are TGTGCCACCTCCTCCGGAGCGCTCGGGGAGACCCAGTACTTC.

The V call is TRBV13, the J call TRBJ1-2; the D gene is possibly TRBD1 (5 bases). V was cut by 0 bases and J by 7 bases, with 18 bases left in between. Germline CDR1 and CDR2: PRHDT and FYEKMQ (reference sequence). The CDR3 totals 16 residues. CDR3 protein: CASSLGERTRPIGYTF. The DNA for the CDR3 is TGTGCCAGCAGCTTAGGTGAGAGGACACGGCCCATTGGCTACACCTTC.

The chain combines TRBV7-6 with TRBJ2-5; 7 nucleotides agree with TRBD1. J was trimmed by 3 bases and V by 5 bases; bases with no gene match: 6. Germline assignment: CDR1 SGHVS and CDR2 FNYEAQ. This CDR3 region has 14 residues. CDR3 region: CASSNFGQEETQYF. CDR3 DNA: TGTGCCAGCAGCAACTTCGGACAGGAAGAGACCCAGTACTTC.

This chain uses TRBV5-6 with TRBJ2-5; possible D gene TRBD1, 6 bases. TRBJ2-7 explains the end of the DNA better; the J call may be wrong. The CDR3 sequence is 15 residues long. Germline V CDR1 and CDR2: SGHDT, YYEEEE. This chain's CDR3 is CASSMDSLYSYEQYF. CDR3 coding DNA: TGTGCCAGCAGCATGGACAGCCTTTACTCCTACGAGCAGTACTTC.

This chain links TRBV30 with TRBJ2-2; tentatively, D is TRBD2 (5 bases). Per the germline V gene, CDR1 is GTSNPN and CDR2 is SVGIG (reference sequence). The CDR3 runs 16 residues. Trimming took 3 bases from V and 2 from J, leaving 16 bases between them. The CDR3: CAWRFLGRENTGELFF. In DNA form, the CDR3 reads TGTGCCTGGAGGTTCCTAGGACGGGAAAACACCGGGGAGCTGTTTTTT.

V is TRBV5-4 and J is TRBJ2-7, with 7 bases fitting TRBD1. This CDR3 spans 13 amino acids. Germline V gene data show CDR1 as SGHNT and CDR2 as YYREEE (reference sequence). Trimming cost V 5 bases and J 0 bases; bases outside gene matches: 2. CDR3 sequence: CASSWTGSYEQYF. The DNA of the CDR3 is TGTGCCAGCAGTTGGACAGGCTCCTACGAGCAGTACTTC.

This chain uses TRBV4-2 with TRBJ2-2; no reliable D call. The CDR3 sequence is 15 residues long. Germline V gene lookup returns CDR1 LGHNA and CDR2 YNFKEQ. With 0 bases removed from V and 0 bases from J, the gap between germline ends came to 5 bases. The CDR3 nucleotides read TGTGCCAGCAGCCAAGATAGAGCGAACACCGGGGAGCTGTTTTTT. Protein product: CASSQDRANTGELFF.

In nucleotides, the CDR3 is TGCGCCAGCAGCCAACTCGGGACAGGGAATGAAAAACTGTTTTTT. Translation gives CASSQLGTGNEKLFF. This rearrangement joins TRBV4-3 to TRBJ1-4, with TRBD1 matching over 9 bases. The length of the CDR3 is 15 residues. J lost 5 bases, V lost 2 bases, and 3 bases had no gene match. CDR1 LGHNA and CDR2 YSLEER come from the germline V gene.

V usage is TRBV6-5 and J usage is TRBJ2-1; TRBD2 agrees at 7 bases. Germline V gene sequence: CDR1 MNHEY, CDR2 SVGAGI. This CDR3 contains 15 residues. V was pared by 3 bases and J by 3 bases, with 5 bases of the junction left unmatched. The CDR3 sequence: CASSYGGSSYNEQFF. The CDR3 coding sequence is TGTGCCAGCAGTTATGGCGGGAGCAGCTACAATGAGCAGTTCTTC.

The gene calls are TRBV6-4 and TRBJ1-2; possible D gene TRBD1, 5 bases. CDR1 MRHNA and CDR2 SNTAGT come from the germline V gene. CDR3 length: 15 residues. Trimming cost V 5 bases and J 6 bases, with 19 bases left between them. The CDR3 loop reads CASSQFSDSVNGYTF. The DNA of the CDR3 is TGTGCCAGCAGTCAATTTTCAGACAGCGTTAATGGCTACACCTTC.

The chain carries TRBV19 and TRBJ1-1; D remains ambiguous. Deletions cut 4 bases from V and 4 bases from J, with 10 bases between. The CDR3 has 13 amino acids. Germline values: CDR1 LNHDA, CDR2 SQIVND (reference sequence). For the CDR3, the DNA is TGTGCCAGTAGTAGGGAAGGAGGCACTGAAGCTTTCTTT. Amino acid sequence: CASSREGGTEAFF.